The present entry profiles one T cell receptor (beta chain) with its context. What it binds is not known. CDR1 is LGHNA, CDR2 YNFKEQ, per germline. CDR3 length: 17 amino acids. Per sorted-subset replicate PCR, input was approximately 200 ng DNA, representing around 29,000 T cell genomes. The protocol was immunoSEQ multiplex PCR, while the TCRdb copy is restricted to in-frame clones and leaves out a portion. Of around 980,000 clones in the sample, around 78% are singletons; the top ten hold more than 0.55%. This sample stems from a study of shared clonotypes between healthy human individuals. Study results and caveats: Expectations were that clonotype sharing among donors would be affected by sequencing depth.

Healthy HIV-negative adults with no recent acute infections or vaccinations were recruited as donors. Sequencing was performed on memory CD4+ T cells from PBMCs. The subset denotes: CD45RA-negative fraction. V and J are TRBV4-2 and TRBJ2-5; TRBD2 aligns across 14 bases. The J call may not be correct, given that the DNA end is closer to TRBJ2-7. The TCR comes from a man aged 18 to 29 in good health. Some clones in this sample may be carry-over from other donors' samples. The CDR3 bases are TGTGCCAGCAGCCACCAGGGGACTAGCGGGAGCTCCTACGAGCAGTACTTC. Its translation: CASSHQGTSGSSYEQYF.